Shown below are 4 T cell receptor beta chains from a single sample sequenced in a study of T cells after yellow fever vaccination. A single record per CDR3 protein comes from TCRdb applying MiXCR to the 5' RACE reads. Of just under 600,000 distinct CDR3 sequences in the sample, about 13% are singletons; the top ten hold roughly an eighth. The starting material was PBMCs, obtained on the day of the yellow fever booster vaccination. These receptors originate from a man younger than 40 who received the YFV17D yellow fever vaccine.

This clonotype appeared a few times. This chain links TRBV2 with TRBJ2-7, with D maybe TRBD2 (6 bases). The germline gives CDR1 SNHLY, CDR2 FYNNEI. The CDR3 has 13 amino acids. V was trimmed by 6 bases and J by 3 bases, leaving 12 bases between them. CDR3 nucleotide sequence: TGTGCCAGCAGGCCCGGGACTCTCTACGAGCAGTACTTC. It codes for CASRPGTLYEQYF. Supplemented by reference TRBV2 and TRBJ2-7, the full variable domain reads EPEVTQTPSHQVTQMGQEVILRCVPISNHLYFYWYRQILGQKVEFLVSFYNNEISEKSEIFDDQFSVERPDGSNFTLKIRSTKLEDSAMYFCASRPGTLYEQYFGPGTRLTVT.

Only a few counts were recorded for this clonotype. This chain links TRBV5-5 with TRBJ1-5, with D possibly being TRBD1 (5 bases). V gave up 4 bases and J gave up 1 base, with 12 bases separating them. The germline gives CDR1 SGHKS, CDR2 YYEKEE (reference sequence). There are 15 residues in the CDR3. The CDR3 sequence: CASSRLRDSNQPQHF. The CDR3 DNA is TGTGCCAGCAGCCGACTCCGGGACAGCAATCAGCCCCAGCATTTT.

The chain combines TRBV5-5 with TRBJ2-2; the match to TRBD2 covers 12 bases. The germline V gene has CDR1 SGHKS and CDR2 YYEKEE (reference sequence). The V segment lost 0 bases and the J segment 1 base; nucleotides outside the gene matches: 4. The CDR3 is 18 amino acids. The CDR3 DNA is TGTGCCAGCAGCTTGGTGGCTAGCGGGAGGGGGAACACCGGGGAGCTGTTTTTT. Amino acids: CASSLVASGRGNTGELFF.

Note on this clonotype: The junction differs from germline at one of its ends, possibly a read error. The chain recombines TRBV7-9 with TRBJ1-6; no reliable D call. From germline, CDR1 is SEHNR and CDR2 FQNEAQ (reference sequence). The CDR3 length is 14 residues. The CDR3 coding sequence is TGTACCAGCAGCCCCCGAGTTGCGGATTCACCCCTCCACTTT. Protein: CTSSPRVADSPLHF. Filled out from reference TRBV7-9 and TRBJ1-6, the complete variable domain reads DTGVSQNPRHKITKRGQNVTFRCDPISEHNRLYWYRQTLGQGPEFLTYFQNEAQLEKSRLLSDRFSAERPKGSFSTLEIQRTEQGDSAMYLCTSSPRVADSPLHFGNGTRLTVT.